This T cell receptor (beta chain) is from a study of blood T cell repertoires in COVID-19. In its sample, this clone was seen once. Assay used: immunoSEQ multiplex PCR; TCRdb lists only in-frame clones, some missing. The sample consists of around 200,000 clones, roughly nine tenths of them appearing once. The CDR3 consists of 17 residues. The V segment lost 4 bases and the J segment 3 bases; nucleotides outside the gene matches: 12. Per the germline V gene, CDR1 is SGDLS and CDR2 is YYNGEE. Sequencing was performed on peripheral blood. The TCR originated in a woman aged 45-59 years with acute or convalescent COVID-19. The chain carries TRBV9 and TRBJ2-2; 7 bases map to TRBD2. The CDR3 spells CASSPRGWAGDTGELFF. DNA of the CDR3: TGTGCCAGCAGCCCCCGAGGGTGGGCGGGAGACACCGGGGAGCTGTTTTTT. Using reference TRBV9 and TRBJ2-2 for the parts outside the CDR3, the full variable domain is DSGVTQTPKHLITATGQRVTLRCSPRSGDLSVYWYQQSLDQGLQFLIQYYNGEERAKGNILERFSAQQFPDLHSELNLSSLELGDSALYFCASSPRGWAGDTGELFFGEGSRLTVL.